A selection of T cell receptor beta chains follows, all from one sample in a study of shared clonotypes between healthy human individuals. The data were produced by immunoSEQ multiplex PCR, yet TCRdb's version contains in-frame clones alone and is incomplete. The sample consists of about 2 million clones, about 94% of them appearing once. Source material: naive CD8+ T cells sorted from blood. These TCRs come from a man younger than 30 in good health. CDR3s include the opening cysteine and the closing phenylalanine or tryptophan. A D gene is named only where the DNA matches it firmly. Size tells how often a clone was seen (once, few, many) or the class of an expanded clone, and some rows leave it out.

j_gene: TRBJ2-3
v_gene: TRBV7-8
abundance: .
d_gene: .
CDR3nt: TGTGCCAGCAGCTTAGGGTCCCTAAGGACAGATACGCAGTATTTT
CDR3aa: CASSLGSLRTDTQYF

j_gene: TRBJ1-2
v_gene: TRBV10-3
abundance: .
d_gene: .
CDR3nt: TGTGCCATCAGTGAGTCGACGATTGGGGGCTACACCTTC
CDR3aa: CAISESTIGGYTF

j_gene: TRBJ1-2
v_gene: TRBV28
abundance: .
d_gene: .
CDR3nt: TGTGCCAGCAGCTCCCAGGGGAGCTATGGCTACACCTTC
CDR3aa: CASSSQGSYGYTF

j_gene: TRBJ1-2
v_gene: TRBV5-4
abundance: once
d_gene: .
CDR3nt: TGTGCCAGCAACCGGGGCCTTGGGGGCTACACCTTC
CDR3aa: CASNRGLGGYTF

j_gene: TRBJ2-1
v_gene: TRBV5-6
abundance: .
d_gene: .
CDR3nt: TGTGCCAGCAGCTTGGCCCCGGAGAGCTCCTACAATGAGCAGTTCTTC
CDR3aa: CASSLAPESSYNEQFF

j_gene: TRBJ2-2
v_gene: TRBV2
abundance: .
d_gene: .
CDR3nt: TGTGCCAGCAGTGACGGGTTCCGCACCGGGGAGCTGTTTTTT
CDR3aa: CASSDGFRTGELFF

j_gene: TRBJ1-2
v_gene: TRBV27
abundance: .
d_gene: .
CDR3nt: TGTGCCAGCAGTCCTACAGGGTACTATGGCTACACCTTC
CDR3aa: CASSPTGYYGYTF

j_gene: TRBJ2-7
v_gene: TRBV30
abundance: .
d_gene: .
CDR3nt: TGTGCCTGGGACCCAATGACTGGGGCCGAGCAGTACTTC
CDR3aa: CAWDPMTGAEQYF

j_gene: TRBJ2-1
v_gene: TRBV7-9
abundance: .
d_gene: .
CDR3nt: TGTGCCAGCAGCCCGCCAGGGGATTACTCCTACAATGAGCAGTTCTTC
CDR3aa: CASSPPGDYSYNEQFF

j_gene: TRBJ1-2
v_gene: TRBV21-1
abundance: .
d_gene: .
CDR3nt: TGTGCCAGCAGCACGAAACGCTACACCTTC
CDR3aa: CASSTKRYTF

j_gene: TRBJ2-1
v_gene: TRBV27
abundance: .
d_gene: .
CDR3nt: TGTGCCAGCAGTTTATCCGCAGGGGAATCCTACAATGAGCAGTTCTTC
CDR3aa: CASSLSAGESYNEQFF

j_gene: TRBJ2-1
v_gene: TRBV30
abundance: .
d_gene: TRBD2
CDR3nt: TGTGCCTGGAGCGGGTCTAGCGGGTACAATGAGCAGTTCTTC
CDR3aa: CAWSGSSGYNEQFF

j_gene: TRBJ2-4
v_gene: TRBV19
abundance: .
d_gene: .
CDR3nt: TGTGCCAGTAGTATATTCCAGGAGGCCAAAAACATTCAGTACTTC
CDR3aa: CASSIFQEAKNIQYF

j_gene: TRBJ2-5
v_gene: TRBV9
abundance: .
d_gene: .
CDR3nt: TGTGCCAGCAGCCCTTGGGGGAGAGAGGGAGAGACCCAGTACTTC
CDR3aa: CASSPWGREGETQYF

j_gene: TRBJ2-7
v_gene: TRBV29-1
abundance: .
d_gene: TRBD2
CDR3nt: TGCAGCGTTGAAGGGGGGAGGGACTACGAGCAGTACTTC
CDR3aa: CSVEGGRDYEQYF

j_gene: TRBJ1-5
v_gene: TRBV9
abundance: .
d_gene: TRBD1
CDR3nt: TGTGCCAGCAGCGTAGATGGGACAGGTTATCAGCCCCAGCATTTT
CDR3aa: CASSVDGTGYQPQHF

j_gene: TRBJ1-6
v_gene: TRBV4-2
abundance: .
d_gene: .
CDR3nt: TGTGCCAGCAGCGTGGCGGAAGGGTCCTATAATTCACCCCTCCACTTT
CDR3aa: CASSVAEGSYNSPLHF

j_gene: TRBJ2-7
v_gene: TRBV29-1
abundance: .
d_gene: .
CDR3nt: TGCAGCGTTGACACACCCCCGGACGAGCAGTACTTC
CDR3aa: CSVDTPPDEQYF

j_gene: TRBJ2-2
v_gene: TRBV6-6
abundance: .
d_gene: .
CDR3nt: TGTGCCAGCAGTCGGGTTTCGAACACCGGGGAGCTGTTTTTT
CDR3aa: CASSRVSNTGELFF

j_gene: TRBJ2-7
v_gene: TRBV19
abundance: .
d_gene: .
CDR3nt: TGTGCCAGTAGTATCAGCCACAGGCCGGAGGGGTACGAGCAGTACTTC
CDR3aa: CASSISHRPEGYEQYF

j_gene: TRBJ2-7
v_gene: TRBV11-2
abundance: .
d_gene: .
CDR3nt: TGTGCCAGCAGCTTAGAGCGGACCTACGAGCAGTACTTC
CDR3aa: CASSLERTYEQYF

j_gene: TRBJ2-1
v_gene: TRBV7-6
abundance: .
d_gene: .
CDR3nt: TGTGCCAGCAGCTTATCCCACCCAACGAGAGGGAATGAGCAGTTCTTC
CDR3aa: CASSLSHPTRGNEQFF

j_gene: TRBJ1-2
v_gene: TRBV27
abundance: .
d_gene: TRBD1
CDR3nt: TGTGCCAGCAGCCCTAGACAGGGATTTCATGGCTACACCTTC
CDR3aa: CASSPRQGFHGYTF

j_gene: TRBJ1-1
v_gene: TRBV6-6
abundance: once
d_gene: TRBD1
CDR3nt: TGTGCCAGCAGATCCGACAGGGGGAACACTGAAGCTTTCTTT
CDR3aa: CASRSDRGNTEAFF

j_gene: TRBJ2-1
v_gene: TRBV19
abundance: .
d_gene: .
CDR3nt: TGTGCCAGTAGTATGTGGTCGGCCAGCTCCTACAATGAGCAGTTCTTC
CDR3aa: CASSMWSASSYNEQFF

j_gene: TRBJ1-1
v_gene: TRBV6-5
abundance: .
d_gene: .
CDR3nt: TGTGCCAGCAGTCAATGGGGGAAAACTGAAGCTTTCTTT
CDR3aa: CASSQWGKTEAFF

j_gene: TRBJ2-7
v_gene: TRBV6-6
abundance: .
d_gene: .
CDR3nt: TGTGCCAGCAGTTACCCCGACCGTGACGAGCAGTACTTC
CDR3aa: CASSYPDRDEQYF

j_gene: TRBJ2-7
v_gene: TRBV6-1
abundance: .
d_gene: TRBD1
CDR3nt: TGTGCCAGCAGTGAATACTCTTCCGCAGGGGGCTACGAGCAGTACTTC
CDR3aa: CASSEYSSAGGYEQYF

j_gene: TRBJ2-7
v_gene: TRBV28
abundance: .
d_gene: .
CDR3nt: TGTGCCAGTTCACTAGACTTAGAGCAGTACTTC
CDR3aa: CASSLDLEQYF

j_gene: TRBJ2-1
v_gene: TRBV7-2
abundance: .
d_gene: .
CDR3nt: TGTGCCAGCAGTCCCACCGCGCCCCCCTACAATGAGCAGTTCTTC
CDR3aa: CASSPTAPPYNEQFF

j_gene: TRBJ2-7
v_gene: TRBV6-5
abundance: .
d_gene: .
CDR3nt: TGTGCCAGCAGTTACTCCCCTTTTGGCAGCTACGAGCAGTACTTC
CDR3aa: CASSYSPFGSYEQYF

j_gene: TRBJ2-7
v_gene: TRBV18
abundance: .
d_gene: .
CDR3nt: TGTGCCAGCTCACCACGCGAGAGGGCCCCCTACGAGCAGTACTTC
CDR3aa: CASSPRERAPYEQYF

j_gene: TRBJ2-7
v_gene: TRBV28
abundance: .
d_gene: .
CDR3nt: TGTGCCAGCAGTTTTTCCGCAGGGGGGATCTACGAGCAGTACTTC
CDR3aa: CASSFSAGGIYEQYF

j_gene: TRBJ2-1
v_gene: TRBV25-1
abundance: .
d_gene: TRBD2
CDR3nt: TGTGCCAGCAAAACTAGCGGAGCCTACAATGAGCAGTTCTTC
CDR3aa: CASKTSGAYNEQFF

j_gene: TRBJ1-2
v_gene: TRBV5-6
abundance: .
d_gene: TRBD1
CDR3nt: TGTGCCAGCAGCCAAGGGACAGGCTATGGCTACACCTTC
CDR3aa: CASSQGTGYGYTF

j_gene: TRBJ2-3
v_gene: TRBV2
abundance: .
d_gene: TRBD2
CDR3nt: TGTGCCAGCAGGGTCGGGACTAGCGGCACAGATACGCAGTATTTT
CDR3aa: CASRVGTSGTDTQYF

j_gene: TRBJ1-3
v_gene: TRBV13
abundance: .
d_gene: TRBD1
CDR3nt: TGTGCCAGCAGCAAAGGACAGGTATCTGGAAACACCATATATTTT
CDR3aa: CASSKGQVSGNTIYF

j_gene: TRBJ1-1
v_gene: TRBV5-6
abundance: .
d_gene: .
CDR3nt: TGTGCCAGCAGCTTTGAGATGTCGAACACTGAAGCTTTCTTT
CDR3aa: CASSFEMSNTEAFF

j_gene: TRBJ2-3
v_gene: TRBV10-3
abundance: .
d_gene: .
CDR3nt: TGTGCCATCAGTGCGGTCCCTAGCACAGATACGCAGTATTTT
CDR3aa: CAISAVPSTDTQYF

j_gene: TRBJ2-7
v_gene: TRBV7-2
abundance: .
d_gene: TRBD1
CDR3nt: TGTGCCAGCAGCCCCACCGGGACAGGCTACGAGCAGTACTTC
CDR3aa: CASSPTGTGYEQYF

j_gene: TRBJ1-4
v_gene: TRBV6-5
abundance: .
d_gene: .
CDR3nt: TGTGCCAGCAGTCACGGGGGTGAAAAACTGTTTTTT
CDR3aa: CASSHGGEKLFF

j_gene: TRBJ2-3
v_gene: TRBV7-6
abundance: .
d_gene: TRBD1
CDR3nt: TGTGCCAGCAGCTTAACCACAGGGGTCATCACAGATACGCAGTATTTT
CDR3aa: CASSLTTGVITDTQYF

j_gene: TRBJ2-7
v_gene: TRBV7-9
abundance: .
d_gene: .
CDR3nt: TGTGCCAGCAGCATGCAGGGTTACGAGCAGTACTTC
CDR3aa: CASSMQGYEQYF

j_gene: TRBJ2-3
v_gene: TRBV7-6
abundance: once
d_gene: TRBD2
CDR3nt: TGTGCCAGCAGCTGGCGGGAGGGCCGAACAGATACGCAGTATTTT
CDR3aa: CASSWREGRTDTQYF

j_gene: TRBJ2-3
v_gene: TRBV19
abundance: .
d_gene: .
CDR3nt: TGTGCCAGTTCCGACAGGACCACAGATACGCAGTATTTT
CDR3aa: CASSDRTTDTQYF

j_gene: TRBJ1-2
v_gene: TRBV4-1
abundance: .
d_gene: TRBD1
CDR3nt: TGCGCCAGCAGCCACGACCGACAGGGGGACTATGGCTACACCTTC
CDR3aa: CASSHDRQGDYGYTF

j_gene: TRBJ2-1
v_gene: TRBV6-5
abundance: .
d_gene: .
CDR3nt: TGTGCCAGCAGTTACGGAGACCACAATGAGCAGTTCTTC
CDR3aa: CASSYGDHNEQFF

j_gene: TRBJ2-3
v_gene: TRBV4-3
abundance: .
d_gene: TRBD2
CDR3nt: TGCGCCAGCAGCCAAGAACTAGCGGGAGGGCAAGATACGCAGTATTTT
CDR3aa: CASSQELAGGQDTQYF